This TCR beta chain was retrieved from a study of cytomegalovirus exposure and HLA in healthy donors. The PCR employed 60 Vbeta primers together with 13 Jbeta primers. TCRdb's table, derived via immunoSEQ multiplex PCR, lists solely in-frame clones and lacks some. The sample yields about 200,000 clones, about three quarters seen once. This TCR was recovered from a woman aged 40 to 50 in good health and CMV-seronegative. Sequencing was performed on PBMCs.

The CDR3 loop is CASGTGTDIRSDTQYF. In nucleotides, the CDR3 is TGCGCCAGCGGCACCGGGACAGACATTAGGTCAGATACGCAGTATTTT. V and J are TRBV5-1 and TRBJ2-3; TRBD1 matches at 7 bases. Germline values: CDR1 SGHRS, CDR2 YFSETQ. CDR3 length equals 16 residues. V gave up 7 bases and J gave up 4 bases; unmatched junction bases: 15.